Described below is a single TCR beta chain sequence and its context. This record comes from a study of technical replicates of blood from a handful of donors. Generated by immunoSEQ multiplex PCR, the TCRdb table keeps only in-frame clones and is missing some. The sample lists tens of thousands of clones, about 94% seen once, with 0.38% in the top ten. The TCR sequence derives from a human donor in good health. Sequencing was carried out using T cells isolated from PBMCs.

The CDR3 spells CASSQDYSGVHNEQFF. The CDR3 DNA follows: TGCGCCAGCAGCCAAGACTATAGCGGGGTGCACAATGAGCAGTTCTTC. J is TRBJ2-1 and V is TRBV4-3; TRBD2 agrees at 8 bases. Germline CDR1 LGHNA, CDR2 YSLEER. CDR3 length: 16 amino acids. The V gene end was trimmed by 0 bases and the J gene end by 5 bases; junction bases not matched to a gene: 6.